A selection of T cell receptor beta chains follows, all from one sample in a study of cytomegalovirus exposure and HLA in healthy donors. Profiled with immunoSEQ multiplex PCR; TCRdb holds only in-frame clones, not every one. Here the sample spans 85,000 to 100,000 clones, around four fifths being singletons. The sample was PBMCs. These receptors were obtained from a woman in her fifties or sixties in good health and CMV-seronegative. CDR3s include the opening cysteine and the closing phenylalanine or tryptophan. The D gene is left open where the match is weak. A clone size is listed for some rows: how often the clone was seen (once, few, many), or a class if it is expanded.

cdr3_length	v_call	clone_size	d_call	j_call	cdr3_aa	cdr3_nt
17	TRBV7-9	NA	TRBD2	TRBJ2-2	CASSPPGRAGSAGELFF	TGTGCCAGCAGCCCACCTGGGAGGGCAGGGAGTGCCGGGGAGCTGTTTTTT
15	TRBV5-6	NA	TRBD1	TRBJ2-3	CASSMDRASTDTQYF	TGTGCCAGCAGCATGGACAGGGCAAGCACAGATACGCAGTATTTT
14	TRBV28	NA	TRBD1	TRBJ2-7	CASLGVTGRYEQYF	TGTGCCAGCCTTGGAGTGACAGGGCGGTACGAGCAGTACTTC
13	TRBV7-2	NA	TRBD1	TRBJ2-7	CASSSGQLYEQYF	TGTGCCAGCAGCTCGGGACAGCTCTACGAGCAGTACTTC
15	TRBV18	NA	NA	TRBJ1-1	CASSPPSGVNTEAFF	TGTGCCAGCTCACCACCGTCCGGGGTAAACACTGAAGCTTTCTTT
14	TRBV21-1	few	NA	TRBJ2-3	CASSQQGASDTQYF	TGTGCCAGCAGCCAACAGGGGGCTAGCGATACGCAGTATTTT
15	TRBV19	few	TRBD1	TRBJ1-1	CASTSLGRGYDEAFF	TGTGCCAGTACATCCTTAGGCAGGGGGTATGATGAAGCTTTCTTT
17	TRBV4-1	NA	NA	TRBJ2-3	CASSPQYGGPSSDTQYF	TGCGCCAGCAGCCCCCAATACGGGGGGCCTTCTTCAGATACGCAGTATTTT
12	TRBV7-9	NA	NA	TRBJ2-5	CASSSLRETQYF	TGTGCCAGCAGCTCCCTCCGGGAGACCCAGTACTTC
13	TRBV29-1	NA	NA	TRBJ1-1	CSVGSGGHTEAFF	TGCAGCGTTGGGTCGGGGGGTCACACTGAAGCTTTCTTT
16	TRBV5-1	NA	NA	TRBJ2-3	CASSPPSGVSTDTQYF	TGCGCCAGCAGCCCCCCTTCCGGGGTAAGCACAGATACGCAGTATTTT
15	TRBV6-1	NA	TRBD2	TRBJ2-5	CASSGGLAVQETQYF	TGTGCCAGCAGCGGCGGACTAGCGGTACAAGAGACCCAGTACTTC
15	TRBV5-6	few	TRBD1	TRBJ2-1	CASSFGTGAYNEQFF	TGTGCCAGCAGCTTCGGGACAGGGGCCTACAATGAGCAGTTCTTC
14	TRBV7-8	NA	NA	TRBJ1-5	CASSQGGQNQPQHF	TGTGCCAGCAGCCAAGGGGGACAAAATCAGCCCCAGCATTTT
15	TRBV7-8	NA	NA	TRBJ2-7	CASSLRSVSSYEQYF	TGTGCCAGCAGCTTACGGAGCGTAAGCTCCTACGAGCAGTACTTC
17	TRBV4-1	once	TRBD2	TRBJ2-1	CASSPLSGVSSYNEQFF	TGCGCCAGCAGCCCTCTTAGCGGGGTTAGCTCCTACAATGAGCAGTTCTTC
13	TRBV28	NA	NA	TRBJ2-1	CASRRKGVNEQFF	TGTGCCAGCAGACGGAAGGGGGTCAATGAGCAGTTCTTC
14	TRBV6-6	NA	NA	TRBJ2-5	CASTREGGEETQYF	TGTGCCAGCACTAGAGAAGGGGGGGAAGAGACCCAGTACTTC
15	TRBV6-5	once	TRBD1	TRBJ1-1	CASSWAGTGDTEAFF	TGTGCCAGCAGCTGGGCCGGGACAGGGGACACTGAAGCTTTCTTT
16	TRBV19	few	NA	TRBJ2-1	CASRKGLLSSYNEQFF	TGTGCCAGTAGGAAGGGGCTTCTAAGCTCCTACAATGAGCAGTTCTTC
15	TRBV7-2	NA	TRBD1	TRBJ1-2	CASSPGQGGARGYTF	TGTGCCAGCAGCCCGGGACAGGGAGGGGCGCGGGGCTACACCTTC
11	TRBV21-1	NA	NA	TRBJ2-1	CASRYINEQFF	TGTGCCAGCAGGTACATCAATGAGCAGTTCTTC
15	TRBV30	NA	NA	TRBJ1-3	CAWSVPVSSGNTIYF	TGTGCCTGGAGTGTACCCGTGAGCTCTGGAAACACCATATATTTT
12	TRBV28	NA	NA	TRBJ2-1	CASSPSLYEQFF	TGTGCCAGCAGTCCCTCCCTCTATGAGCAGTTCTTC
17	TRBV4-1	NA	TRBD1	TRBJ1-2	CASSRGAGGVYSYGYTF	TGCGCCAGCAGCCGGGGGGCAGGGGGCGTATATAGCTATGGCTACACCTTC
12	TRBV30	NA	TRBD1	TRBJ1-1	CAYQGGVGEAFF	TGTGCCTACCAAGGGGGCGTGGGTGAAGCTTTCTTT
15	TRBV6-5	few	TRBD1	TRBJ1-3	CASRRQGTSGNTIYF	TGTGCCAGCAGAAGACAGGGGACCTCTGGAAACACCATATATTTT
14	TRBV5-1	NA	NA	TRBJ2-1	CASAPAVTGVEQFF	TGCGCCAGCGCCCCGGCGGTGACGGGGGTGGAGCAGTTCTTC
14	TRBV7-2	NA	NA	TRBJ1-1	CASSFRGVDTEAFF	TGTGCCAGCAGCTTCCGAGGCGTCGACACTGAAGCTTTCTTT
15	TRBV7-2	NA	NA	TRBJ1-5	CASSYLPSGNQPQHF	TGTGCCAGCAGCTACCTACCGAGTGGCAATCAGCCCCAGCATTTT
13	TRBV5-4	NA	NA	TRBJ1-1	CASSRDMNTEAFF	TGTGCCAGCAGCAGGGACATGAACACTGAAGCTTTCTTT
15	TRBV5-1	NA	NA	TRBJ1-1	CASSYTGLVGTEAFF	TGCGCCAGCAGCTACACTGGACTGGTGGGCACTGAAGCTTTCTTT
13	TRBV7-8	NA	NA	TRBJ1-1	CASSLDAGTEAFF	TGTGCCAGCAGCTTGGATGCCGGGACTGAAGCTTTCTTT
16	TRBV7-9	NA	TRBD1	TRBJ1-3	CASSLVGTGPGNTIYF	TGTGCCAGCAGCTTAGTCGGGACAGGCCCTGGAAACACCATATATTTT
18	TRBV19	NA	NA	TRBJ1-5	CASSKSGQPVTSNQPQHF	TGTGCCAGTAGTAAATCAGGACAGCCCGTCACTAGCAATCAGCCCCAGCATTTT
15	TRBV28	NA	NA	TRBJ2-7	CASSLSAGTRAEQYF	TGTGCCAGCAGTTTAAGTGCAGGGACACGGGCCGAGCAGTACTTC
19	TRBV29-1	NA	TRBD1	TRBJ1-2	CSVDRTDRDGFLANYGYTF	TGCAGCGTTGATCGTACGGACAGGGACGGATTTTTAGCTAACTATGGCTACACCTTC